This is a list of T cell receptor beta chains from one sample in a study of shared clonotypes between healthy human individuals. This table comes from immunoSEQ multiplex PCR, and its TCRdb copy is limited to in-frame clones, with some not included. Among millions of clones, approximately 94% were seen once, and the ten largest hold roughly 0.15%. Input material: naive CD4+ T cells sorted from blood. These receptors were collected from a man younger than 35 in good health. Each CDR3 is given without its conserved first and last residue. D genes are given only for firm matches. Clone sizes are given selectively: once, few, many, or a class where the clone is expanded.

D gene: .; V gene: TRBV28; clone size: once; J gene: TRBJ1-3; CDR3 protein: ASSSGPGSGNTIY
D gene: TRBD2; V gene: TRBV7-3; clone size: .; J gene: TRBJ2-1; CDR3 protein: ASSPGGREQF
D gene: TRBD1; V gene: TRBV6-6; clone size: .; J gene: TRBJ1-5; CDR3 protein: ASSSGQVTNQPQH
D gene: TRBD1; V gene: TRBV10-3; clone size: .; J gene: TRBJ1-4; CDR3 protein: ATTGGTNEKLF
D gene: .; V gene: TRBV11-2; clone size: .; J gene: TRBJ2-1; CDR3 protein: ASSLDRLGEQF
D gene: .; V gene: TRBV9; clone size: .; J gene: TRBJ1-6; CDR3 protein: ASSKDPRQPLH
D gene: .; V gene: TRBV30; clone size: .; J gene: TRBJ2-1; CDR3 protein: AWKRTELF
D gene: TRBD1; V gene: TRBV6-5; clone size: .; J gene: TRBJ1-5; CDR3 protein: ASSPDRGQQPQH
D gene: .; V gene: TRBV10-1; clone size: .; J gene: TRBJ2-3; CDR3 protein: ASSESGTWDTQY
D gene: .; V gene: TRBV7-2; clone size: few; J gene: TRBJ1-6; CDR3 protein: ASSLAGNSPLH
D gene: .; V gene: TRBV19; clone size: .; J gene: TRBJ1-2; CDR3 protein: ASSSVPGGYT
D gene: .; V gene: TRBV2; clone size: .; J gene: TRBJ1-1; CDR3 protein: ASTTRGEGRAF
D gene: .; V gene: TRBV6-1; clone size: .; J gene: TRBJ2-1; CDR3 protein: AMSLGNEQF
D gene: .; V gene: TRBV4-1; clone size: few; J gene: TRBJ1-5; CDR3 protein: ASSRDQRGPQH
D gene: .; V gene: TRBV15; clone size: .; J gene: TRBJ2-3; CDR3 protein: ATSRDAGRTDTQY
D gene: TRBD1; V gene: TRBV5-1; clone size: .; J gene: TRBJ2-2; CDR3 protein: ASDRGLNTGELF
D gene: .; V gene: TRBV9; clone size: .; J gene: TRBJ2-7; CDR3 protein: ASSRDRDQSYEQY
D gene: .; V gene: TRBV4-1; clone size: .; J gene: TRBJ1-1; CDR3 protein: ASSQERGQQTEAF
D gene: TRBD2; V gene: TRBV5-1; clone size: .; J gene: TRBJ2-7; CDR3 protein: ASSLGTSGRTYEQY
D gene: TRBD2; V gene: TRBV15; clone size: .; J gene: TRBJ2-5; CDR3 protein: ATRPGLAGGETQY
D gene: .; V gene: TRBV2; clone size: .; J gene: TRBJ2-7; CDR3 protein: ASSEWQGVYEQY
D gene: TRBD1; V gene: TRBV7-9; clone size: .; J gene: TRBJ1-1; CDR3 protein: ASSLSGTANTEAF
D gene: .; V gene: TRBV27; clone size: .; J gene: TRBJ2-7; CDR3 protein: ASSLDLLGEQY
D gene: .; V gene: TRBV29-1; clone size: .; J gene: TRBJ1-2; CDR3 protein: SVEDMRLPNYGYT
D gene: .; V gene: TRBV6-5; clone size: .; J gene: TRBJ1-2; CDR3 protein: ASGYSFPAPNYGYT
D gene: .; V gene: TRBV27; clone size: .; J gene: TRBJ2-1; CDR3 protein: ASSLRSGGGLWRQF
D gene: TRBD2; V gene: TRBV4-1; clone size: .; J gene: TRBJ2-1; CDR3 protein: ASSQGSGSYNEQF
D gene: TRBD1; V gene: TRBV27; clone size: .; J gene: TRBJ2-2; CDR3 protein: ASSSDRALGELF
D gene: TRBD2; V gene: TRBV7-2; clone size: .; J gene: TRBJ2-3; CDR3 protein: ASPPSGGGTDTQY
D gene: .; V gene: TRBV28; clone size: .; J gene: TRBJ1-1; CDR3 protein: ATNLKYGAGAAEAF
D gene: .; V gene: TRBV6-5; clone size: .; J gene: TRBJ2-7; CDR3 protein: ASSYSPAAYSYEQY
D gene: .; V gene: TRBV28; clone size: .; J gene: TRBJ1-2; CDR3 protein: ASTGQNYGYT
D gene: TRBD2; V gene: TRBV5-1; clone size: .; J gene: TRBJ2-2; CDR3 protein: ASSLEIAGAGELF
D gene: .; V gene: TRBV6-4; clone size: once; J gene: TRBJ2-2; CDR3 protein: ASSDRGTGELF
D gene: .; V gene: TRBV5-1; clone size: .; J gene: TRBJ1-3; CDR3 protein: ASSLGSGSGNTIY
D gene: .; V gene: TRBV11-2; clone size: once; J gene: TRBJ1-1; CDR3 protein: ASSTQGNTEAF
D gene: .; V gene: TRBV6-4; clone size: .; J gene: TRBJ2-2; CDR3 protein: ASSEEGGAGELF
D gene: TRBD2; V gene: TRBV9; clone size: .; J gene: TRBJ2-1; CDR3 protein: ASSASGGTYNEQF
D gene: .; V gene: TRBV6-5; clone size: .; J gene: TRBJ2-7; CDR3 protein: ASRRADEQY
D gene: TRBD1; V gene: TRBV2; clone size: once; J gene: TRBJ2-7; CDR3 protein: ASSDGTGFSYEQY
D gene: .; V gene: TRBV28; clone size: .; J gene: TRBJ2-7; CDR3 protein: ASSPSGSPLEQY
D gene: TRBD1; V gene: TRBV5-1; clone size: .; J gene: TRBJ1-2; CDR3 protein: ASSFRTGNDGYT